Shown below are 25 T cell receptor beta chains from a single sample sequenced in a study of regulatory T cells in long-lasting Graves disease. For TCR beta, libraries came from iRepertoire HTBI primers and Arm-PCR of CDR3 regions. TCRdb reprocessed the multiplex PCR reads via MiXCR and lists one record per CDR3 protein. The data contain about 470,000 distinct CDR3 sequences, less than 25% of them seen just once; the ten biggest clones take up about 8.3%. Noted time point: persistent/refractory GD, antithyroid drugs over 5 years with positive TRAb. With RNA extracted from PBMCs as input, the TCR library was made. The sample was peripheral blood mononuclear cells (PBMCs), taken when the disease was refractory, from a patient treated with antithyroid drugs. The receptors were gathered from a female donor with Graves disease.

As for this clonotype: This may be a read error, as it is one base from a much larger clone. The chain carries TRBV20-1 and TRBJ2-5; 8 bases match TRBD2. Per the germline V gene, CDR1 is DFQATT and CDR2 is SNEGSKA (reference sequence). V was clipped by 5 bases and J by 7 bases; unmatched bases: 9. The length of the CDR3 is 13 residues. The CDR3, as DNA: TGCAGTGCTTCCAGCGGGAGAACAGGGACCCAGTACTTC. Its protein is CSASSGRTGTQYF.

This clonotype has only a few counts. J is TRBJ1-6 and V is TRBV12-3 or TRBV12-4; D gene unclear. This CDR3 region has 13 residues. V was cut by 4 bases and J by 7 bases, with 8 bases left in between. The CDR3 DNA follows: TGTGCCAGCAGTTCCACGGGGAATTCACCCCTCCACTTT. This codes for CASSSTGNSPLHF.

There are many counts of this clonotype. Written as DNA, the CDR3 is TGTGCCAGCAGCCCTTGGACAGGGGCGGGCACTGAAGCTTTCTTT. This sequence encodes CASSPWTGAGTEAFF. This sequence joins TRBV3-1 and TRBJ1-1, with 9 bases that match TRBD1. Germline lookup yields CDR1 LGHDT and CDR2 YNNKEL (reference sequence). The V and J ends lost 4 bases and 4 bases, in that order; junction bases with no gene match: 7. CDR3 length: 15 residues.

This clonotype has a count of ten or more. The junction departs from germline at one end; a sequencing error may be responsible. The CDR3: CASSEALGNYEHYF. CDR3 bases: TGTGCCAGCAGTGAAGCGCTGGGAAACTACGAGCATTACTTC. The chain couples TRBV2 to TRBJ2-7; D is uncertain. The CDR3 loop spans 14 amino acids. Germline lookup yields CDR1 SNHLY and CDR2 FYNNEI. The whole variable domain, filled in from reference TRBV2 and TRBJ2-7, reads EPEVTQTPSHQVTQMGQEVILRCVPISNHLYFYWYRQILGQKVEFLVSFYNNEISEKSEIFDDQFSVERPDGSNFTLKIRSTKLEDSAMYFCASSEALGNYEHYFGPGTRLTVT.

In its sample, this clonotype was seen many times. As the CDR3 is not closed by the conserved phenylalanine or tryptophan, this likely results from a read error. No DNA is shown, since the ends of the CDR3 on it are uncertain; the CDR3 is the one TCRdb lists. V usage is TRBV2 and J usage is TRBJ2-7; TRBD2, the D gene given by the table, was not confirmed from the DNA. The V gene's germline CDR1 is SNHLY and CDR2 FYNNEI. The CDR3 spans 11 amino acids, including both terminal residues. CDR3: CASSDYLAAVL.

As regards this clonotype: A much larger clone sits a single nucleotide away, making a read error possible. The chain carries TRBV5-1 and TRBJ2-7, with 7 bases aligning to TRBD1. Germline V gene lookup returns CDR1 SGHRS and CDR2 YFSETQ. The V segment lost 4 bases and the J segment 2 bases; nucleotides outside the gene matches: 9. The CDR3 loop spans 15 amino acids. CDR3 in amino acids: CASSKRQGVTYEQYF. CDR3 sequence (DNA): TGCGCCAGCAGCAAGAGACAGGGAGTTACCTACGAGCAGTACTTC.

About this clonotype: The junction shows a germline mismatch at one end, possibly a read error. The chain links TRBV14 to TRBJ1-2, with D perhaps TRBD1 (5 bases). Looked up from germline, CDR1 is SGHDN and CDR2 is FVKESK. This CDR3 has 14 residues. CDR3 region: CANSHRRDPRGYTF. The DNA for the CDR3 is TGTGCCAACAGCCATCGCAGGGACCCTCGTGGCTACACCTTC.

This clonotype was recorded a few times. The chain uses TRBV7-9 and TRBJ2-7; 9 bases align to TRBD2. The trim removed 1 base at V and 6 bases at J, leaving 7 bases unmatched. Germline V gives CDR1 SEHNR, CDR2 FQNEAQ (reference sequence). The CDR3 totals 15 residues. As DNA, the CDR3 is TGTGCCAGCAGCTTAGTGGGACTAGCCGCGGGCGAGCAGTACTTC. The encoded protein is CASSLVGLAAGEQYF.

This clonotype occurred many times. This chain connects TRBV12-3 or TRBV12-4 to TRBJ2-2, with a weak D call TRBD2 (5 bases). This CDR3 is 18 amino acids long. V lost 4 bases and J lost 4, with 22 bases in between. The CDR3 spells CASSSTSNEARVTGELFF. The CDR3 nucleotides are TGTGCCAGCAGTTCTACATCAAATGAGGCGAGGGTCACCGGGGAGCTGTTTTTT.

The sample holds many counts of this clonotype. The rearrangement joins TRBV6-5 to TRBJ2-7; D is undetermined. This CDR3 contains 15 residues. Germline V lookup: CDR1 MNHEY, CDR2 SVGAGI. V shed 0 bases and J shed 4 bases, with 13 bases lying between them. The CDR3 bases are TGTGCCAGCAGTTACTCTATTCACAACTCTTACGAGCAGTACTTC. Translating gives CASSYSIHNSYEQYF.

A few counts support this clonotype. V usage is TRBV27 and J usage is TRBJ1-1; D not certain. This CDR3 region has 13 residues. V lost 6 bases and J lost 7, with 15 bases in between. Germline V gene data show CDR1 as MNHEY and CDR2 as SMNVEV (reference sequence). The CDR3 DNA reads TGTGCCAGCAGCATCCAGCCCGGTGTTGAAGCTTTCTTT. Translating gives CASSIQPGVEAFF.

With respect to this clonotype: This may come from a read error, since a much larger clone is one base off. V usage is TRBV10-3 and J usage is TRBJ2-5; D uncertain. Germline-derived CDR1 and CDR2 are ENHRY and SYGVKD. V gave up 4 bases and J gave up 5 bases, with 8 bases separating them. The CDR3 runs to 12 residues. The CDR3 DNA is TGTGCCATCAGTGGAAGGGCGGAGACCCAGTACTTC. Translating it yields CAISGRAETQYF.

This clonotype was recorded at least ten times. The rearrangement links TRBV27 to TRBJ1-1; possibly TRBD1 for D (6 bases). Looked up from germline, CDR1 is MNHEY and CDR2 is SMNVEV (reference sequence). V shed 2 bases and J shed 4 bases, with 14 bases lying between them. CDR3 length: 15 amino acids. The CDR3: CASSLDGGRVTEAFF. CDR3 nucleotides: TGTGCCAGCAGTTTAGATGGGGGGCGAGTCACTGAAGCTTTCTTT.

Of note for this clonotype: Relative to the germline gene, one junction end is altered; a read error may explain this. The chain joins TRBV7-9 to TRBJ2-7; D gene unclear. CDR3 size: 13 residues. CDR1 and CDR2 from the germline V gene are SEHNR and FQNEAQ (reference sequence). In nucleotides, the CDR3 is TGTACCAGCAGCCCAAACGGCCACTACGAGCAGTACTTC. Protein: CTSSPNGHYEQYF.

This clonotype was seen more than once but under ten times. The chain couples TRBV4-1 to TRBJ1-1; no definite D call. V was shortened by 6 bases and J by 3 bases, with 11 bases between the two germline ends. This CDR3 has 13 residues. Per germline, CDR1 MGHRA and CDR2 YSYEKL. Here the CDR3 reads CASRLAVDTEAFF. The CDR3 region has the DNA TGCGCCAGCAGACTCGCGGTTGACACTGAAGCTTTCTTT.

Turning to this clonotype: A junction end diverges from the germline sequence, so it may reflect a read error. This sequence joins TRBV2 and TRBJ2-7, with 9 positions matching TRBD1. Per the germline V gene, CDR1 is SNHLY and CDR2 is FYNNEI. The CDR3 spans 15 residues. The CDR3 sequence: CAGREVGTGFYEQYF. CDR3 bases: TGTGCCGGCAGGGAGGTTGGGACAGGGTTCTACGAGCAGTACTTC.

This clonotype has a handful of counts. The genes are TRBV5-1 and TRBJ2-7, with D tentatively TRBD2 (6 bases). The CDR3 consists of 14 residues. CDR1 and CDR2 (germline): SGHRS, YFSETQ. V lost 0 bases to trimming and J lost 5 bases, with 12 bases between them. The CDR3 DNA sequence: TGCGCCAGCAGCTTGGGGGGACTCGTCGACGAGCAGTACTTC. Its translation is CASSLGGLVDEQYF.

This clonotype came up many times. Germline is not matched at one junction end, which may reflect a read error. The V gene is TRBV6-1, the J gene TRBJ1-1; no reliable D call. The germline CDR1 and CDR2 sequences are MNHNS and SASEGT. The CDR3 runs 15 residues. The CDR3 region has the DNA TGTGCCAGCAGGGAAGGGCCCGGTAAAGAAACTGAAGCTTTCTTT. This codes for CASREGPGKETEAFF.

V usage is TRBV7-3 and J usage is TRBJ2-2; D may be TRBD2 (6 bases). There are 13 residues in the CDR3. Germline lookup yields CDR1 SGHTA and CDR2 FQGTGA. Trimming left V 5 bases short and J 7 bases short, with 11 bases between. For the CDR3, the DNA is TGTGCCAGCAGCACGACTAGATTCGGGGAGCTGTTTTTT. Protein product: CASSTTRFGELFF.

This rearrangement joins TRBV6-1 to TRBJ1-6; D remains unclear. Germline CDR1 MNHNS, CDR2 SASEGT. This CDR3 comprises 13 residues. The V and J ends lost 5 bases and 12 bases respectively, with 14 bases between them. The CDR3 spells CASSPDGIRPLHF. CDR3 sequence (DNA): TGTGCCAGCAGTCCAGACGGCATTCGACCCCTCCACTTT.

On this clonotype: A much larger clone sits a single nucleotide away, making a read error possible. The gene calls are TRBV12-3 or TRBV12-4 and TRBJ1-4, with D hard to call. The CDR3 loop spans 13 amino acids. CDR3 amino acids: CAGSFRMSEKLFF. The CDR3 DNA is TGTGCCGGCAGTTTTCGAATGTCGGAAAAACTGTTTTTT.

Note on this clonotype: Just one base apart from a much larger clone, this may be a read error. The genes are TRBV20-1 and TRBJ2-7; 12 bases fit TRBD2. Germline values: CDR1 DFQATT, CDR2 SNEGSKA (reference sequence). V lost 0 bases, J lost 5 bases, and 5 bases stayed unmatched. The CDR3 totals 15 residues. This CDR3 is CSARELAGGPHEQYF. The DNA for the CDR3 is TGCAGTGCTAGAGAACTAGCGGGAGGTCCTCACGAGCAGTACTTC.

Ten or more counts support this clonotype. The rearrangement links TRBV7-6 to TRBJ2-7; weak D call: TRBD1 (6 bases). Germline values: CDR1 SGHVS, CDR2 FNYEAQ. There are 15 residues in the CDR3. V was cut by 5 bases and J by 5 bases, with 19 bases left in between. This CDR3 is CASSPTHRVLDEQYF. DNA of the CDR3: TGTGCCAGCAGCCCTACGCACAGGGTTTTGGACGAGCAGTACTTC.

The genes are TRBV5-8 and TRBJ2-1; tentatively, D is TRBD2 (6 bases). V shed 0 bases and J shed 5 bases, with 12 bases lying between them. In germline, CDR1 is SGHTS, CDR2 YDEGEE. This CDR3 contains 15 residues. The CDR3 coding sequence is TGTGCCAGCAGCTTGGGGCGGGACGGTCACAATGAGCAGTTCTTC. Translated: CASSLGRDGHNEQFF.

A remark on this clonotype: This may be a read error, as it is one base from a much larger clone. CDR3 sequence (DNA): TGTGCCAGCAGCCAAGTGGGTCACTATGGCTACACCTTC. It translates to CASSQVGHYGYTF. The chain combines TRBV14 with TRBJ1-2, with D uncertain. This CDR3 contains 13 residues. Germline CDR1 reads SGHDN; CDR2 reads FVKESK. V dropped 1 base and J dropped 3 bases, with 6 bases sitting between them.